The clone carrying this T cell receptor (beta chain) was observed a handful of times. This sample was included in a study of blood T cell repertoires in COVID-19. Study summary: COVID-19 samples collected from the United States, Italy and Spain covered acute and convalescent phases. PBMCs, B-cell-depleted T cells, or T cells provided the cDNA or gDNA that made up the material.

Per the study methods: Estimated nucleated cell counts came from reference gene primer amplification. Method: immunoSEQ multiplex PCR; TCRdb's copy keeps in-frame clones and lacks some. The DNA gave D and trimming, while V, J and clone size come from that table. The sample lists some 130,000 clones; under 80% were seen once. With 6 bases removed from V and 9 bases from J, the gap between germline ends came to 21 bases. The CDR3 is 16 residues long. The germline V gene has CDR1 MDHEN and CDR2 SYDVKM. J is TRBJ1-6 and V is TRBV28; a weak D match, TRBD1 (5 bases). Source material: peripheral blood. The TCR sequence derives from a man aged 80 or over with acute or convalescent COVID-19. The CDR3 here is CASRPRGRGGISPLHF. In DNA, the CDR3 is TGTGCCAGCAGACCCCGGGGCCGGGGCGGGATTTCACCCCTCCACTTT.